Following are 32 T cell receptor beta chains from one sample sequenced in a study of Ad26.COV2.S vaccination and SARS-CoV-2 variants. Treatment defined: roughly 18 received Ad26.COV2.S at low or high dose, single or two shots; about 5 received placebo; per-sample allocation not given. Samples came from day 63 after the first vaccine or placebo injection. Repertoires were generated with immunoSEQ multiplex PCR, while TCRdb's copy carries only in-frame clones and drops some. This table has roughly 700,000 clones, about 89% appearing once. The sample here was peripheral blood, taken in a trial of Ad26.COV2.S vaccine versus placebo. The receptors originated from a person between 18 and 59 years old who received the Ad26.COV2.S COVID-19 vaccine or a placebo.

The V and J genes are TRBV7-2 and TRBJ1-2; D is unclear. The CDR3 has 12 residues. Germline V lookup: CDR1 SGHTA, CDR2 FQGNSA. Trimming cost V 6 bases and J 6 bases, with 11 bases left between them. CDR3 in amino acids: CASSPARNGYTF. DNA of the CDR3: TGTGCCAGCAGTCCAGCCCGGAATGGCTACACCTTC.

V and J are TRBV7-9 and TRBJ1-2; 9 positions match TRBD1. CDR3 length equals 15 residues. V gave up 2 bases and J gave up 2 bases; unmatched junction bases: 3. The V gene's germline CDR1 is SEHNR and CDR2 FQNEAQ (reference sequence). DNA of the CDR3: TGTGCCAGCAGCTTAAGACAGGGGGTCAACTATGGCTACACCTTC. Translation: CASSLRQGVNYGYTF.

The chain carries TRBV2 and TRBJ2-6; D is unclear. The CDR3 consists of 15 residues. Germline V gene lookup returns CDR1 SNHLY and CDR2 FYNNEI. V was trimmed by 7 bases and J by 0 bases, leaving 10 bases between them. CDR3 protein: CASTLLSSGANVLTF. The CDR3 DNA follows: TGTGCCAGCACACTCCTATCCTCTGGGGCCAACGTCCTGACTTTC.

The chain is built from TRBV7-2 and TRBJ1-6; 9 bases agree with TRBD1. With 8 bases clipped from V and 7 bases from J, the junction kept 3 bases outside the gene matches. CDR3 length: 13 residues. CDR1 is SGHTA, CDR2 FQGNSA, per germline. CDR3 sequence (DNA): TGTGCCAGCGGGACAGGGAGGAATTCACCCCTCCACTTT. Translated, it gives CASGTGRNSPLHF. Looking up the rest from reference TRBV7-2 and TRBJ1-6 gives the full variable domain: GAGVSQSPSNKVTEKGKDVELRCDPISGHTALYWYRQSLGQGLEFLIYFQGNSAPDKSGLPSDRFSAERTGGSVSTLTIQRTQQEDSAVYLCASGTGRNSPLHFGNGTRLTVT.

V is TRBV5-8 and J is TRBJ2-7, with D possibly TRBD1 on 6 matching bases. CDR1 is SGHTS, CDR2 YDEGEE, per germline. V was trimmed by 0 bases and J by 5 bases, leaving 15 bases between them. The CDR3 sequence is 15 residues long. CDR3 region: CASSLGAGEGDEQYF. The CDR3 region has the DNA TGTGCCAGCAGCTTGGGGGCAGGGGAAGGGGACGAGCAGTACTTC. The whole variable domain, filled in from reference TRBV5-8 and TRBJ2-7, reads EAGVTQSPTHLIKTRGQQATLRCSPISGHTSVYWYQQALGLGLQFLLWYDEGEERNRGNFPPRFSGRQFPNYSSELNVNALELEDSALYLCASSLGAGEGDEQYFGPGTRLTVT.

The chain links TRBV6-5 to TRBJ1-2, with 7 bases lining up with TRBD1. V shed 2 bases and J 7 bases; nucleotides not matched to a gene: 1. Germline-derived CDR1 and CDR2 are MNHEY and SVGAGI. This CDR3 has 12 residues. The CDR3 sequence: CASSYRQGGYTF. CDR3 sequence (DNA): TGTGCCAGCAGTTACAGACAGGGTGGCTACACCTTC.

J is TRBJ2-5 and V is TRBV5-1; maybe TRBD1 (6 bases). This CDR3 comprises 14 residues. The V and J ends lost 4 bases and 4 bases respectively, with 14 bases between them. Germline V gene data show CDR1 as SGHRS and CDR2 as YFSETQ. The CDR3 DNA reads as TGCGCCAGCAGCCTCCCAGGGGTGTCAGAGACCCAGTACTTC. Amino acid sequence: CASSLPGVSETQYF.

The V call is TRBV10-3, the J call TRBJ2-3; TRBD1 is a possible D gene (5 bases). Trimming left V 2 bases short and J 3 bases short, with 6 bases between. The CDR3 loop spans 13 amino acids. CDR1 is ENHRY and CDR2 is SYGVKD in the germline V gene. The CDR3 nucleotides are TGTGCCATCAGTGAGGGACAAACAGATACGCAGTATTTT. It translates to CAISEGQTDTQYF.

V and J are TRBV27 and TRBJ2-7, with D possibly TRBD2 on 7 matching bases. From germline, CDR1 is MNHEY and CDR2 SMNVEV (reference sequence). This CDR3 is 14 amino acids long. The ends were cut back, 7 bases at V and 12 bases at J, with 25 bases in the middle. CDR3 coding DNA: TGTGCCAGCACGGCGTATTCGGGGGGCCAATATCGGTACTTC. This sequence encodes CASTAYSGGQYRYF.

As for this clone: One end of the junction is discordant with germline, which a read error may explain. J is TRBJ2-1 and V is TRBV5-1; 7 nucleotides agree with TRBD2. Germline loops: CDR1 SGHRS, CDR2 YFSETQ. The CDR3 has 15 residues. CDR3: CASILSAGAYNEQFF. The CDR3 DNA sequence: TGCGCCAGCATCTTGTCGGCGGGAGCCTACAATGAGCAGTTCTTC. Full variable domain (remainder filled in from reference TRBV5-1 and TRBJ2-1): KAGVTQTPRYLIKTRGQQVTLSCSPISGHRSVSWYQQTPGQGLQFLFEYFSETQRNKGNFPGRFSGRQFSNSRSEMNVSTLELGDSALYLCASILSAGAYNEQFFGPGTRLTVL.

The V call is TRBV3-1 (or the pseudogene TRBV3-2), the J call TRBJ2-3; 9 bases are shared with TRBD2. After removal of 1 base from V and 4 bases from J, the junction contained 6 bases not matched to a gene. There are 16 residues in the CDR3. The germline CDR1 and CDR2 sequences are LGHDT and YNNKEL (reference sequence). The CDR3 reads CASSQVLAGTSDTQYF. CDR3 DNA sequence: TGTGCCAGCAGCCAAGTGCTAGCGGGGACTTCAGATACGCAGTATTTT.

The chain combines TRBV7-9 with TRBJ1-4; weak D call: TRBD1 (5 bases). The CDR3 runs to 15 residues. Germline CDR1 reads SEHNR; CDR2 reads FQNEAQ (reference sequence). The V end lost 2 bases, the J end lost 4 bases, and 11 bases lay between the germline ends. For the CDR3, the DNA is TGTGCCAGCAGCTTATGGGGACGGAGTAATGAAAAACTGTTTTTT. Translating gives CASSLWGRSNEKLFF.

The chain recombines TRBV30 with TRBJ1-4; TRBD1 matches 8 bases. CDR3 length equals 13 residues. Germline V gives CDR1 GTSNPN, CDR2 SVGIG (reference sequence). V lost 4 bases and J lost 8; bases outside the gene matches: 6. The CDR3 sequence: CAWMTGASEKLFF. The CDR3 DNA is TGTGCCTGGATGACAGGGGCGTCAGAAAAACTGTTTTTT.

The chain carries TRBV6-5 and TRBJ1-5; the D gene is possibly TRBD1 (6 bases). The CDR3 is made up of 16 amino acids. V was pared by 2 bases and J by 8 bases, with 19 bases between. CDR1 and CDR2 (germline): MNHEY, SVGAGI. CDR3 region: CASSYKYTGIKKPQHF. The CDR3 DNA is TGTGCCAGCAGTTACAAGTACACAGGGATAAAAAAGCCCCAGCATTTT.

V and J are TRBV11-2 and TRBJ1-4; TRBD1 is a possible D gene (6 bases). The V gene lost 0 bases and the J gene lost 10 bases, with 18 bases spanning the gap. Germline CDR1 is SGHAT and CDR2 is FQNNGV. The CDR3 is 16 residues long. The CDR3 here is CASSLDLSQGRGKLFF. Here the CDR3 DNA reads TGTGCCAGCAGCTTAGACCTATCCCAGGGGAGGGGAAAACTGTTTTTT. Drawing the rest from reference TRBV11-2 and TRBJ1-4, the complete variable domain is EAGVAQSPRYKIIEKRQSVAFWCNPISGHATLYWYQQILGQGPKLLIQFQNNGVVDDSQLPKDRFSAERLKGVDSTLKIQPAKLEDSAVYLCASSLDLSQGRGKLFFGSGTQLSVL.

Comments on this clone: Different DNA sequences within this sample yield the same CDR3. This chain connects TRBV19 to TRBJ1-5; D may be TRBD1 (5 bases). V was cut by 9 bases and J by 0 bases, with 15 bases left in between. The CDR3 runs 15 residues. Germline V gives CDR1 LNHDA, CDR2 SQIVND (reference sequence). The CDR3 DNA reads TGTGCCAGCAGTCCCGGGGGGTATAGCAATCAGCCCCAGCATTTT. It yields the protein CASSPGGYSNQPQHF.

This sequence joins TRBV3-1 (or the pseudogene TRBV3-2) and TRBJ2-1; 8 nucleotides line up with TRBD2. The germline CDR1 and CDR2 sequences are LGHDT and YNNKEL (reference sequence). The CDR3 is 14 amino acids. The trim removed 1 base at V and 10 bases at J, leaving 6 bases unmatched. The CDR3 bases are TGTGCCAGCAGCCAAGCCGGGACTAGAATGGAGCAGTTCTTC. Translation gives CASSQAGTRMEQFF.

The chain joins TRBV30 to TRBJ2-1, with 12 bases aligning to TRBD2. This CDR3 contains 16 residues. V was pared by 3 bases and J by 3 bases, with 6 bases of the junction left unmatched. CDR1 and CDR2 from the germline V gene are GTSNPN and SVGIG (reference sequence). The CDR3, as DNA: TGTGCCTGGAGAGCGGTGGGACTAGCGGGCTACAATGAGCAGTTCTTC. Its translation is CAWRAVGLAGYNEQFF.

This chain links TRBV5-1 with TRBJ1-4; the D gene is possibly TRBD1 (5 bases). The CDR3 contains 16 residues. Trimming took off 4 bases at V and 8 bases at J, with 21 bases between the two ends. Germline V CDR1 and CDR2: SGHRS, YFSETQ. Here the CDR3 reads CASSPRDSPNREKLFF. CDR3 DNA: TGCGCCAGCAGCCCCCGAGACAGTCCTAATCGGGAAAAACTGTTTTTT. Full variable domain (outside the CDR3, taken from reference TRBV5-1 and TRBJ1-4): KAGVTQTPRYLIKTRGQQVTLSCSPISGHRSVSWYQQTPGQGLQFLFEYFSETQRNKGNFPGRFSGRQFSNSRSEMNVSTLELGDSALYLCASSPRDSPNREKLFFGSGTQLSVL.

V is TRBV3-1 (or the pseudogene TRBV3-2) and J is TRBJ2-1, with D perhaps TRBD2 (6 bases). Germline CDR1 is LGHDT and CDR2 is YNNKEL (reference sequence). V dropped 4 bases and J dropped 5 bases, with 18 bases sitting between them. The CDR3 covers 16 residues. The CDR3 sequence is CASSPLLRSGHNEQFF. The CDR3 nucleotides are TGTGCCAGCAGCCCACTACTGCGGAGCGGGCACAATGAGCAGTTCTTC.

The chain joins TRBV7-2 to TRBJ2-3, with D possibly TRBD2 on 6 matching bases. This CDR3 has 14 residues. Trimming took 3 bases from V and 3 from J, leaving 10 bases between them. Per the germline V gene, CDR1 is SGHTA and CDR2 is FQGNSA. The CDR3 DNA reads as TGTGCCAGCAGCTTTCGGGAGCGAACAGATACGCAGTATTTT. Protein: CASSFRERTDTQYF.

The chain couples TRBV7-6 to TRBJ1-1, with unresolved D. This CDR3 is 15 amino acids long. V was trimmed by 3 bases and J by 5 bases, leaving 16 bases between them. Germline V gene lookup returns CDR1 SGHVS and CDR2 FNYEAQ. CDR3 sequence: CASSFTLRGETEAFF. The CDR3 bases are TGTGCCAGCAGCTTTACCCTCCGGGGAGAGACTGAAGCTTTCTTT.

The chain combines TRBV24-1 with TRBJ2-1, with 8 bases lining up with TRBD1. The CDR3 is 15 residues long. The J segment lost 3 bases and the V segment lost 4 bases, leaving 4 bases of the junction unmatched. Germline V CDR1 and CDR2: KGHDR, SFDVKD. CDR3 nucleotide sequence: TGTGCCACCAGTGAGGGACAGGCCCACTACAATGAGCAGTTCTTC. This codes for CATSEGQAHYNEQFF.

The chain carries TRBV15 and TRBJ1-5; D unclear. Germline V gene lookup returns CDR1 LNHNV and CDR2 YYDKDF (reference sequence). V was cut by 4 bases and J by 5 bases, with 9 bases left in between. The CDR3 runs 13 residues. CDR3 in amino acids: CATSTFSHQPQHF. The CDR3, as DNA: TGTGCCACCAGCACGTTTAGTCATCAGCCCCAGCATTTT.

This chain links TRBV6-5 with TRBJ1-2; 7 nucleotides match TRBD1. Germline V CDR1 and CDR2: MNHEY, SVGAGI. J gave up 3 bases and V 2 bases, and 3 bases lay outside the gene matches. CDR3 length equals 14 residues. CDR3 sequence: CASSYDRAHYGYTF. The CDR3 DNA is TGTGCCAGCAGTTACGACAGGGCGCACTATGGCTACACCTTC.

The rearrangement joins TRBV19 to TRBJ2-1, with TRBD1 identical over 9 bases. The germline CDR1 and CDR2 sequences are LNHDA and SQIVND (reference sequence). The V and J ends lost 3 bases and 8 bases, in that order; junction bases with no gene match: 5. The CDR3 has 14 amino acids. The chain's CDR3 is CASSMGQGGDEQFF. The CDR3 bases are TGTGCCAGTAGTATGGGACAGGGTGGTGATGAGCAGTTCTTC.

The chain has TRBV30 and TRBJ2-3; D is unresolved. The germline V and J ends were trimmed by 0 bases and 2 bases, with 9 bases remaining between them. The CDR3 contains 14 residues. Per germline, CDR1 GTSNPN and CDR2 SVGIG (reference sequence). For the CDR3, the DNA is TGTGCCTGGAGTGTACAGTTACCCACAGATACGCAGTATTTT. This encodes CAWSVQLPTDTQYF.

The chain uses TRBV5-6 and TRBJ1-1, with 10 bases fitting TRBD1. In germline, CDR1 is SGHDT, CDR2 YYEEEE. This CDR3 has 16 residues. The trim removed 4 bases at V and 1 base at J, leaving 7 bases unmatched. CDR3 DNA: TGTGCCAGCAGCGGGAGGACAGGGGGACCGAACACTGAAGCTTTCTTT. Translating it yields CASSGRTGGPNTEAFF.

The V and J genes are TRBV3-1 (or the pseudogene TRBV3-2) and TRBJ2-5, with D perhaps matching TRBD2 (6 bases). The CDR3 has 17 amino acids. V lost 6 bases to trimming and J lost 4 bases, with 24 bases between them. The V gene's germline CDR1 is LGHDT and CDR2 YNNKEL (reference sequence). CDR3 nucleotide sequence: TGTGCCAGCAGACGACAGCCAAGTTGGGTCGGGGGAGAGACCCAGTACTTC. Residues: CASRRQPSWVGGETQYF.

The chain is built from TRBV6-5 and TRBJ2-5; D possibly matches TRBD1 or TRBD2 (6 bases each). This CDR3 has 14 amino acids. CDR1 MNHEY and CDR2 SVGAGI come from the germline V gene. V shed 6 bases and J shed 5 bases, with 16 bases lying between them. The CDR3 nucleotides read TGTGCCAGCAGGAGGGGGGCATCCGGGGAGACCCAGTACTTC. It specifies CASRRGASGETQYF.

The genes are TRBV12-3 or TRBV12-4 and TRBJ2-2; D might be TRBD1 or TRBD2, each matching 5 bases. The V end was cut by 7 bases, the J end by 6 bases, with 9 bases between. CDR3 length equals 12 residues. Written as DNA, the CDR3 is TGTGCCAGCACCGAGGGGTCCGGGGAGCTGTTTTTT. This gives the protein CASTEGSGELFF.

The V call is TRBV27, the J call TRBJ2-5; D unresolved. Germline values: CDR1 MNHEY, CDR2 SMNVEV (reference sequence). The V end was cut by 6 bases, the J end by 1 base, with 6 bases between. The CDR3 contains 12 residues. The CDR3 sequence: CASRRPQETQYF. The CDR3 region has the DNA TGTGCCAGCAGAAGGCCCCAAGAGACCCAGTACTTC.